This T cell receptor (beta chain) was retrieved from a study of blood T cell repertoires in COVID-19. Study-wide background: Collection of acute and convalescent COVID-19 samples took place in the United States, Italy and Spain.

As processed by the authors: The assay estimated nucleated cells by amplifying reference gene primers. Only in-frame clones appear in the TCRdb table, and some are missing; sequencing was by immunoSEQ multiplex PCR. V and J calls plus clone size are reproduced from that table; the DNA served to infer D and trimming. The sample lists about 78,000 clones, around nine tenths occurring once. The CDR3 runs to 14 residues. Between the trimmed V and J ends, which lost 1 base and 6 bases, there was a span of 12 bases. Looked up from germline, CDR1 is MNHNS and CDR2 is SASEGT. This sequence joins TRBV6-1 and TRBJ1-2, with no clear D. The receptor was isolated from a woman of 80 years or more with acute or convalescent COVID-19. Sequenced input: peripheral blood. CDR3 DNA sequence: TGTGCCAGCAGTGAAGTGGTCAGAACCCATGGCTACACCTTC. Protein: CASSEVVRTHGYTF.